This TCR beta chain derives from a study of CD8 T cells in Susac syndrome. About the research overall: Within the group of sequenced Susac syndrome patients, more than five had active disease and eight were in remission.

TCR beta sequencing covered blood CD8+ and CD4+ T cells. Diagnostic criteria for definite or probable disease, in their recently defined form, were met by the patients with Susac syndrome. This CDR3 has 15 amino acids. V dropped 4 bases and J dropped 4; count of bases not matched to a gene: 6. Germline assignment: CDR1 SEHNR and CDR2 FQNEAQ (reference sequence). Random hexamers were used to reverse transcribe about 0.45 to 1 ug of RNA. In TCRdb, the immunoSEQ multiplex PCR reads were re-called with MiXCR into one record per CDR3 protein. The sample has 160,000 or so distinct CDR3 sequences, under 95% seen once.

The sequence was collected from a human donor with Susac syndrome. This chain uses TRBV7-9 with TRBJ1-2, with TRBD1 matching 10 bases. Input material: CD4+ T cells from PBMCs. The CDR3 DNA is TGTGCCAGCAGCTCCGGGACAGGGGAAAGCTATGGCTACACCTTC. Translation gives CASSSGTGESYGYTF.